The clone carrying this TCR beta chain showed up just a few times. These data belong to a study of cytomegalovirus exposure and HLA in healthy donors. Primers included in the PCR were 60 Vbeta and 13 Jbeta primers. The assay was immunoSEQ multiplex PCR, and TCRdb's table has in-frame clones only and misses some. Seen here are some 150,000 clones, around 75% observed once, and the top ten hold 2.5% to 3.5%. Trimming took 1 base from V and 7 from J; bases not matched to a gene: 4. Germline V gives CDR1 MGHRA, CDR2 YSYEKL. This CDR3 has 15 residues. This chain uses TRBV4-1 with TRBJ1-4, with 9 bases identical to TRBD1. Sequencing used PBMCs. The source of this sequence is a woman aged 25 to 39 in good health and CMV-seronegative. The CDR3 spells CASSQAGTGTEKLFF. The DNA for the CDR3 is TGCGCCAGCAGCCAAGCCGGGACAGGGACTGAAAAACTGTTTTTT.